This record covers a single TCR beta chain. The antigen is unknown. With 0 bases removed from V and 5 bases from J, the gap between germline ends came to 14 bases. CDR1 SQVTM and CDR2 ANQGSEA come from the germline V gene. The CDR3 is 15 residues long. Diagnoses were established using clinical symptoms, serum thyroxine and TRAb, thyroid ultrasound and orbital computed tomography. This sample was taken from a study of T cells in Graves' hyperthyroidism and ophthalmopathy. Points from the study as a whole: Within blood appeared most thyroid clonotypes that had expanded above 0.001.

Researchers amplified the TCR beta CDR3 regions from RNA transcripts. Initially, a first-round RT-PCR of the TCR CDR3 employed the HTBI primer set. TCRdb reprocessed the multiplex PCR reads via MiXCR and lists one record per CDR3 protein. The table includes roughly 500,000 distinct CDR3 sequences, roughly 16% detected once. The chain has TRBV29-1 and TRBJ2-1, with TRBD2 as a possible D gene (5 bases). The sequence was obtained from a woman in her thirties with Graves' ophthalmopathy. The sample taken for sequencing was blood. The CDR3 region has the DNA TGCAGCGTTGAAGATCGTGGCGGGCCAAACAATGAGCAGTTCTTC. Protein product: CSVEDRGGPNNEQFF.